The subject of this entry is one T cell receptor beta chain. What it recognizes is unknown. This sample was included in a study of vaccination effects on CD4 cells after COVID-19. Regarding the study as a whole: The study dataset contains few convalescent patients and includes no early post-infection timepoints. Healthy vaccine recipients' vaccine-induced clones were almost all SARS-CoV-2 mono-reactive.

The CDR3 totals 14 residues. Germline V gives CDR1 MNHNY, CDR2 SVGAGI (reference sequence). With 6 bases clipped from V and 1 base from J, the junction kept 5 bases outside the gene matches. Antigen-specific CD4+ T cell clonotypes were called by their expansion after viral peptide-pool culture in ViraFEST. The culture ran for around nine days, and then CD4+ T cells were isolated. Subjects were given two BNT162b2 or mRNA-1273 vaccine doses. Negative nucleocapsid antibody tests before and after vaccination confirmed no previous SARS-CoV-2 infection. IL-2 at 10 IU/ml and peptides at 9.5 to 10 ug/ml were added to cultured PBMC, two million per well. Produced via immunoSEQ multiplex PCR; TCRdb's table is partial and in-frame only. The sample holds under 35,000 clones, less than 80% seen once.

The chain has TRBV6-6 and TRBJ1-1; 7 bases line up with TRBD1. Specimen: CD4+ T cells from PBMCs cultured with SARS-CoV-2 spike peptides, collected after COVID-19 vaccination. The source is a human donor who received a COVID-19 vaccine. CDR3 DNA: TGTGCCAGCAGGTCAACAGGGGAGAACACTGAAGCTTTCTTT. It is translated as CASRSTGENTEAFF.